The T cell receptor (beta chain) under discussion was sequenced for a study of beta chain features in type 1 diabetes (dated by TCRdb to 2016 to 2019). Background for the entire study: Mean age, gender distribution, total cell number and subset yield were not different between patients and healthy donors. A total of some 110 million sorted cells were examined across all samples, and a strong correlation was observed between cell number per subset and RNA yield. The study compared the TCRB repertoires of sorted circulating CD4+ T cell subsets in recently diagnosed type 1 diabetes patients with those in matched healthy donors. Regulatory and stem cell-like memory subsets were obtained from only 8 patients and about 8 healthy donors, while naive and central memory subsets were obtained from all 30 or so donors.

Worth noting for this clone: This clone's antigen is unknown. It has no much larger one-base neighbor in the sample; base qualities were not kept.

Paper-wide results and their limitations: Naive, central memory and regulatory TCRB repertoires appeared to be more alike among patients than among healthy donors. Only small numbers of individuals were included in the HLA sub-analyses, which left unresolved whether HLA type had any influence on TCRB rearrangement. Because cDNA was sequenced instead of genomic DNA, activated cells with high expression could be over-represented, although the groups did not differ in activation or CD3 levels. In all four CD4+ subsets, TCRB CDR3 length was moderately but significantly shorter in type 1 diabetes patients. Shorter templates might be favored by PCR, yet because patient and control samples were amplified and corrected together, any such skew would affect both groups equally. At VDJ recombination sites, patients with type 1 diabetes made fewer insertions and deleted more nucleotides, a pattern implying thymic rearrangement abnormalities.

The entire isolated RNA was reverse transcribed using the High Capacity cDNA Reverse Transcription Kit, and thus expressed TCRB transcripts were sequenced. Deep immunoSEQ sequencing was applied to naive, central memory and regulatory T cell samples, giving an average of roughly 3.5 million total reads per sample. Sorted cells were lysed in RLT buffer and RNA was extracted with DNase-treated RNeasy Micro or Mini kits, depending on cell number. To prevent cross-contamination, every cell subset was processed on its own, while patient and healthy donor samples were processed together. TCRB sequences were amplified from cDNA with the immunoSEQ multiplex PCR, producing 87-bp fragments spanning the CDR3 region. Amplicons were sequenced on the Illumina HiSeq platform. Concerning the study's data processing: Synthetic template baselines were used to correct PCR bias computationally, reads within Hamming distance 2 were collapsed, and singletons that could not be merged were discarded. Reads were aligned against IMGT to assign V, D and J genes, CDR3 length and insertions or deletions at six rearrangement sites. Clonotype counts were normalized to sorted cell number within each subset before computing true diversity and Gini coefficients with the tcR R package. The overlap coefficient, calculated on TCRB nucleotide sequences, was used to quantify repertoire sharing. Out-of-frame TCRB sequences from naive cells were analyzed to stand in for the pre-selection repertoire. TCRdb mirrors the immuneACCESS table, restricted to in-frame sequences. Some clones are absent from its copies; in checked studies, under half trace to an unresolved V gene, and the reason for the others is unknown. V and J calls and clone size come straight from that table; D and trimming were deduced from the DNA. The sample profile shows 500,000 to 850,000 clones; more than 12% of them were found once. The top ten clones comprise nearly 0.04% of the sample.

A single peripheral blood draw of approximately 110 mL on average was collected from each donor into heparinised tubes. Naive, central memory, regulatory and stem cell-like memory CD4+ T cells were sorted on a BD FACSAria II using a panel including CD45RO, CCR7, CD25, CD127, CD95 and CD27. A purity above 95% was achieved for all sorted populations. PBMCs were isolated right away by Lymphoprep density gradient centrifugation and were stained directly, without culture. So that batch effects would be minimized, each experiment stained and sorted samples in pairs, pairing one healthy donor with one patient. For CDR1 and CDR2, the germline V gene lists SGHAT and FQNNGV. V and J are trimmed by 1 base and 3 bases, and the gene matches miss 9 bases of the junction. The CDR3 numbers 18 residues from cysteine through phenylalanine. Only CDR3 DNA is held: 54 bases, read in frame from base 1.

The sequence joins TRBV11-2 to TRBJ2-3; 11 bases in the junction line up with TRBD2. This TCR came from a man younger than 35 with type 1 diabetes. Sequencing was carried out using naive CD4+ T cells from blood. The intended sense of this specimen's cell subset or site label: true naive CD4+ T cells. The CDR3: CASSLGLAGGIGTDTQYF. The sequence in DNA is TGTGCCAGCAGCTTAGGGCTAGCGGGAGGAATCGGGACAGATACGCAGTATTTT. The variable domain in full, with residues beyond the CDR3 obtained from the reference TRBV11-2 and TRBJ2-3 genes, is EAGVAQSPRYKIIEKRQSVAFWCNPISGHATLYWYQQILGQGPKLLIQFQNNGVVDDSQLPKDRFSAERLKGVDSTLKIQPAKLEDSAVYLCASSLGLAGGIGTDTQYFGPGTRLTVL.